A single sample gave rise to the 12 T cell receptor beta chains below, sequenced in a study of blood T cells in healthy people across ages. It was with a sample-barcoded 5' primer and a J-beta primer mix that a second PCR of roughly 6 to 11 cycles was run. TCRdb re-analysed the 5' RACE reads in MiXCR, keeping a single row per CDR3 protein. The sample gives fewer than 900,000 distinct CDR3 sequences, about 52% of which show up once; 30% to 40% is in the top ten. The sequenced sample consisted of blood. Receptors originate from a woman aged 60-75 years in good health.

This clonotype was counted between two and nine times. The chain uses TRBV21-1 and TRBJ2-5; the table's D gene call, TRBD1, was not cross checked with the DNA. TRBV21-1 is shown as a pseudogene. The CDR3 loop spans 16 amino acids. The CDR3 bases are TGTGCCAGCAGCAAGAAAAACAGGGCGTTCCAAGAGACCCAGTACTTC. Its protein product is CASSKKNRAFQETQYF.

This sequence joins TRBV28 and TRBJ2-1, with a tentative D call TRBD2 (6 bases). Per germline, CDR1 MDHEN and CDR2 SYDVKM. Trimming left V 2 bases short and J 3 bases short, with 14 bases between. The CDR3 is 16 amino acids. In nucleotides, the CDR3 is TGTGCCAGCAGTTTAAGTTTCTTCGGGGGCTACAATGAGCAGTTCTTC. Translated: CASSLSFFGGYNEQFF.

On this clonotype: A read error may account for a junction end that differs from germline. The V call is TRBV28, the J call TRBJ2-1; D may be TRBD1 (6 bases). In germline, CDR1 is MDHEN, CDR2 SYDVKM. This CDR3 has 16 residues. The CDR3 DNA reads TGTGCCAGCAGCTTTCCATTACAGGGAGTCTACAGTGAGCAGTTCTTC. This gives the protein CASSFPLQGVYSEQFF.

This clonotype was counted only a few times. V is TRBV5-1 and J is TRBJ1-6, with D uncertain. Germline CDR1 SGHRS, CDR2 YFSETQ. V was clipped by 3 bases and J by 8 bases, with 15 bases between them. The CDR3 runs 15 residues. CDR3: CASSSRGETDSPLHF. In DNA, the CDR3 is TGCGCCAGCAGCTCGAGAGGCGAAACGGATTCACCCCTCCACTTT.

V is TRBV28 and J is TRBJ2-7, with a tentative D call TRBD1 (6 bases). The CDR3 sequence is 14 residues long. The germline gives CDR1 MDHEN, CDR2 SYDVKM. V gave up 5 bases and J gave up 3 bases, with 14 bases separating them. The CDR3 loop is CASSLPGHYYEQYF. The CDR3 bases are TGTGCCAGCAGTCTACCGGGACACTACTACGAGCAGTACTTC.

This clonotype came up a few times. This chain connects TRBV15 to TRBJ2-3; 10 nucleotides line up with TRBD2. The CDR3 extends over 16 amino acids. The V and J ends lost 5 bases and 5 bases, in that order; junction bases with no gene match: 10. CDR1 is LNHNV and CDR2 is YYDKDF in the germline V gene (reference sequence). The CDR3 bases are TGTGCCACCAGCCCCGGGGTGGCTAGCGGGAGAGATACGCAGTATTTT. It translates to CATSPGVASGRDTQYF.

The chain joins TRBV4-3 to TRBJ2-7; a possible D gene is TRBD2 (6 bases). The CDR3 spans 18 residues. The ends were cut back, 4 bases at V and 2 bases at J, with 24 bases in the middle. The germline CDR1 and CDR2 sequences are LGHNA and YSLEER. CDR3 sequence (DNA): TGCGCCAGCAGCCGACGTACGAACGGAGGGGCTACCACCTACGAGCAGTACTTC. Amino acid sequence: CASSRRTNGGATTYEQYF.

This clonotype came up a few times. The rearrangement joins TRBV28 to TRBJ2-5; 8 positions match TRBD1. Germline V gene lookup returns CDR1 MDHEN and CDR2 SYDVKM. This CDR3 has 17 amino acids. Trimming at V came to 4 bases and at J to 4 bases, leaving 14 bases not matched to a gene. CDR3 sequence reads: CASSSEEAGGLSETQYF. The CDR3 DNA reads as TGTGCCAGCAGTTCGGAAGAAGCAGGGGGCTTATCAGAGACCCAGTACTTC.

The chain uses TRBV4-2 and TRBJ2-5, with D maybe TRBD1 (6 bases). This CDR3 has 13 residues. The germline V gene encodes CDR1 LGHNA and CDR2 YNFKEQ. The V and J ends lost 2 bases and 11 bases respectively, with 15 bases between them. In DNA, the CDR3 is TGTGCCAGCAGCCAATCAGGGGTCGATGGGCAGTACTTC. This translates into CASSQSGVDGQYF.

The chain uses TRBV15 and TRBJ1-5; D uncertain. CDR3 length: 13 amino acids. V was clipped by 3 bases and J by 6 bases, with 9 bases between them. CDR1 and CDR2 from the germline V gene are LNHNV and YYDKDF (reference sequence). DNA of the CDR3: TGTGCCACCAGCAGGGAAATGGGTCAGCCCCAGCATTTT. It encodes CATSREMGQPQHF.

This sequence joins TRBV20-1 and TRBJ2-5, with D possibly being TRBD1 (6 bases). CDR1 and CDR2 (germline): DFQATT, SNEGSKA (reference sequence). The CDR3 spans 14 residues. V lost 6 bases and J lost 0, with 14 bases in between. The CDR3 sequence is CSAVTGQYQETQYF. For the CDR3, the DNA is TGCAGTGCGGTGACCGGACAGTACCAAGAGACCCAGTACTTC.

This chain uses TRBV10-3 with TRBJ1-2; tentative D call: TRBD1 (5 bases). V was clipped by 7 bases and J by 4 bases, with 16 bases between them. The CDR3 loop spans 14 amino acids. Germline CDR1 and CDR2: ENHRY and SYGVKD. The CDR3 loop reads CAITGTSMGYGYTF. The CDR3 DNA follows: TGTGCCATCACAGGGACCTCCATGGGCTATGGCTACACCTTC.